This T cell receptor (beta chain) was sequenced for a study of shared clonotypes between healthy human individuals. The study, taken as a whole, reports: Investigators collected only blood, and repertoires in tissues likely differ. Limitation of the genetic and exposure-history diversity represented came from the few donors. Clonotype sharing among donors was thought likely to change with sequencing depth.

Division of CD4+ cells produced a CD45RA+ naive subset and a CD45RA-negative memory subset. CDR3 length: 13 residues. V was clipped by 5 bases and J by 2 bases, with 9 bases between them. From germline, CDR1 is SGHAT and CDR2 FQDESV (reference sequence). The protocol was immunoSEQ multiplex PCR, while the TCRdb copy is restricted to in-frame clones and leaves out a portion. The table shows more than 550,000 clones, with 55% to 80% occurring only once. Concerning this clone: As yet, its antigen is unknown.

This clonotype was sampled from a woman aged 25 to 39 in good health. The source material was memory CD4+ T cells sorted from blood. Subset in this sample: CD45RA-negative fraction. The genes are TRBV11-1 and TRBJ1-2, with D possibly TRBD1 on 6 matching bases. The CDR3 sequence is CASSRGQNYGYTF. The CDR3 region has the DNA TGTGCCAGCAGCCGGGGGCAGAACTATGGCTACACCTTC.